These 29 T cell receptor beta chains were all obtained from the same sample, sequenced in a study of PD-1 blockade in mismatch repair-deficient tumors. Only in-frame clones appear in the TCRdb table, and some are missing; sequencing was by immunoSEQ multiplex PCR. In the table there are about 22,000 clones, almost 85% of which are singletons. Sequenced material: peripheral blood, taken 2 weeks after starting pembrolizumab. The receptor set was obtained from an adult with mismatch repair-deficient cancer.

This chain joins TRBV6-6 and TRBJ1-3; D remains unclear. V shed 0 bases and J shed 1 base, with 7 bases lying between them. This CDR3 has 15 residues. Germline V lookup: CDR1 MNHNY, CDR2 SVGAGI (reference sequence). The CDR3 sequence is CASSYSPGSGNTIYF. The CDR3 coding sequence is TGTGCCAGCAGTTACTCGCCCGGGTCTGGAAACACCATATATTTT.

V gene TRBV13 combines with J gene TRBJ2-1, with D unresolved. V was cut by 5 bases and J by 4 bases, with 12 bases left in between. CDR1 PRHDT and CDR2 FYEKMQ come from the germline V gene (reference sequence). The CDR3 runs to 14 residues. DNA for the CDR3: TGTGCCAGCAGCCCGGAATCCTTGTACAATGAGCAGTTCTTC. It yields the protein CASSPESLYNEQFF.

The chain carries TRBV6-1 and TRBJ1-2; the D is unclear. From germline, CDR1 is MNHNS and CDR2 SASEGT. Trimming removed 3 bases at V and 2 bases at J, with 4 bases between. This CDR3 spans 12 amino acids. DNA of the CDR3: TGTGCCAGCAGTGACAGAAACTATGGCTACACCTTC. It encodes CASSDRNYGYTF.

This rearrangement joins TRBV6-1 to TRBJ2-1; TRBD1 matches 7 bases. The germline V gene has CDR1 MNHNS and CDR2 SASEGT. The J segment lost 7 bases and the V segment lost 8 bases, leaving 5 bases of the junction unmatched. This CDR3 is built from 12 residues. CDR3 sequence reads: CASFDRANEQFF. Here the CDR3 DNA reads TGTGCCAGCTTCGACAGGGCAAATGAGCAGTTCTTC.

This clone came up a few times. This chain connects TRBV11-2 to TRBJ2-3; a weak D match, TRBD1 (5 bases). The CDR3 is 15 amino acids. Germline values: CDR1 SGHAT, CDR2 FQNNGV. Trimming cost V 2 bases and J 3 bases, with 12 bases left between them. The CDR3 region is CASSLWQGWTDTQYF. As DNA, the CDR3 is TGTGCCAGCAGCTTATGGCAGGGTTGGACAGATACGCAGTATTTT.

The V call is TRBV27, the J call TRBJ2-1; 7 positions match TRBD2. Germline CDR1 and CDR2: MNHEY and SMNVEV (reference sequence). The CDR3 is made up of 14 amino acids. V trimming: 9 bases; J trimming: 3 bases; junction bases outside the gene matches: 8. CDR3 sequence (DNA): TGTGCCAGGAGAGGGAGGGCCTGCTACAATGAGCAGTTCTTC. As protein: CARRGRACYNEQFF.

This clone was observed a few times. CDR3 sequence: CASSLLAGENNEQFF. The CDR3, as DNA: TGCGCCAGCAGCCTGCTAGCGGGAGAAAACAATGAGCAGTTCTTC. The genes are TRBV4-3 and TRBJ2-1; 10 bases line up with TRBD2. This CDR3 spans 15 amino acids. V lost 4 bases and J lost 5; bases outside the gene matches: 5. CDR1 and CDR2 (germline): LGHNA, YSLEER.

V gene TRBV5-1 combines with J gene TRBJ2-1, with TRBD2 matching 7 bases. The germline V gene has CDR1 SGHRS and CDR2 YFSETQ. CDR3 size: 11 residues. Germline trimming cut 7 bases from V and 9 bases from J; bases unmatched to any gene: 4. The CDR3 bases are TGCGCCAGCGGGACTAATATTGAGCAGTTCTTC. Protein product: CASGTNIEQFF.

V is TRBV19 and J is TRBJ2-3; D is unclear. The CDR3 spans 13 residues. V lost 3 bases and J 2 bases, leaving 6 bases between the germline ends. The germline V gene encodes CDR1 LNHDA and CDR2 SQIVND (reference sequence). The CDR3 here is CASSIAITDTQYF. The CDR3 DNA reads TGTGCCAGTAGTATCGCGATCACAGATACGCAGTATTTT.

The J gene is TRBJ2-1, the V gene TRBV28; the match to TRBD1 covers 10 bases. The CDR3 consists of 15 residues. Germline loops: CDR1 MDHEN, CDR2 SYDVKM. V was clipped by 8 bases and J by 7 bases; unmatched bases: 11. Written as DNA, the CDR3 is TGTGCCAGCGGGTCGACGGGACAGGGGAGGAATGAGCAGTTCTTC. It translates to CASGSTGQGRNEQFF. Looking up the rest from reference TRBV28 and TRBJ2-1 gives the full variable domain: DVKVTQSSRYLVKRTGEKVFLECVQDMDHENMFWYRQDPGLGLRLIYFSYDVKMKEKGDIPEGYSVSREKKERFSLILESASTNQTSMYLCASGSTGQGRNEQFFGPGTRLTVL.

V is TRBV6-5 and J is TRBJ1-1, with D unresolved. Germline CDR1 and CDR2: MNHEY and SVGAGI. CDR3 length equals 16 residues. V gave up 2 bases and J gave up 4 bases, with 17 bases separating them. Here the CDR3 reads CASSYGGKGFGTEAFF. Written as DNA, the CDR3 is TGTGCCAGCAGTTACGGCGGGAAAGGGTTCGGCACTGAAGCTTTCTTT.

This sequence joins TRBV5-4 and TRBJ1-2; possibly TRBD1 for D (5 bases). Trimming pared 5 bases from V and 6 bases from J, leaving 20 bases between. The CDR3 contains 15 residues. Germline V gene sequence: CDR1 SGHNT, CDR2 YYREEE (reference sequence). CDR3 region: CASSRFQGPDNGYTF. The DNA of the CDR3 is TGTGCCAGCAGTCGTTTCCAGGGCCCAGATAATGGCTACACCTTC. Filled out from reference TRBV5-4 and TRBJ1-2, the complete variable domain reads ETGVTQSPTHLIKTRGQQVTLRCSSQSGHNTVSWYQQALGQGPQFIFQYYREEENGRGNFPPRFSGLQFPNYSSELNVNALELDDSALYLCASSRFQGPDNGYTFGSGTRLTVV.

The V gene is TRBV9, the J gene TRBJ2-7; 7 nucleotides align to TRBD2. V gave up 2 bases and J gave up 7 bases; unmatched junction bases: 9. The CDR3 is 14 amino acids. Germline loops: CDR1 SGDLS, CDR2 YYNGEE. The CDR3: CASSVGLRVGEQYF. The CDR3 bases are TGTGCCAGCAGCGTGGGACTAAGGGTGGGGGAGCAGTACTTC.

This clone was detected once. CDR3 residues: CASSSGQGRDEAFF. The CDR3 DNA follows: TGCGCCAGCAGCTCCGGACAGGGCAGGGATGAAGCTTTCTTT. The chain is built from TRBV5-1 and TRBJ1-1; 8 bases fit TRBD1. V lost 3 bases, J lost 7 bases, and 8 bases stayed unmatched. From germline, CDR1 is SGHRS and CDR2 YFSETQ. The CDR3 sequence is 14 residues long.

This clone was found a few times. The chain joins TRBV2 to TRBJ2-7; D call uncertain. The V gene lost 4 bases and the J gene lost 2 bases, with 9 bases spanning the gap. The CDR3 is made up of 13 amino acids. CDR1 is SNHLY, CDR2 FYNNEI, per germline. The CDR3 DNA is TGTGCCAGCAGTGCTGGACCCGCCTACGAGCAGTACTTC. This sequence encodes CASSAGPAYEQYF. Full variable domain (missing parts from reference TRBV2 and TRBJ2-7): EPEVTQTPSHQVTQMGQEVILRCVPISNHLYFYWYRQILGQKVEFLVSFYNNEISEKSEIFDDQFSVERPDGSNFTLKIRSTKLEDSAMYFCASSAGPAYEQYFGPGTRLTVT.

By its share, this clone is medium-sized. The junction departs from the called germline gene at one end, perhaps through a read error. The chain carries TRBV7-7 and TRBJ2-2, with a weak D call TRBD2 (6 bases). This CDR3 has 15 residues. In germline, CDR1 is SSHAT, CDR2 FNYEAQ (reference sequence). The CDR3 sequence is CASSPSYGGTGELFF. The CDR3 DNA sequence: TGTGCTAGCAGCCCCAGTTACGGGGGCACCGGGGAGCTGTTTTTT.

This rearrangement joins TRBV18 to TRBJ2-5; 8 bases match TRBD1. J was trimmed by 7 bases and V by 3 bases; bases with no gene match: 7. The germline CDR1 and CDR2 sequences are KGHSH and LQKENI. The CDR3 sequence is 14 residues long. The CDR3 bases are TGTGCCAGCTCACCGGACAGGGCCGGGGGGACCCAGTACTTC. Translation gives CASSPDRAGGTQYF. Full variable domain (remainder filled in from reference TRBV18 and TRBJ2-5): NAGVMQNPRHLVRRRGQEARLRCSPMKGHSHVYWYRQLPEEGLKFMVYLQKENIIDESGMPKERFSAEFPKEGPSILRIQQVVRGDSAAYFCASSPDRAGGTQYFGPGTRLLVL.

The rearrangement joins TRBV28 to TRBJ1-2; no clear D gene. V shed 2 bases and J shed 8 bases, with 18 bases lying between them. From germline, CDR1 is MDHEN and CDR2 SYDVKM. CDR3 size: 15 residues. CDR3 sequence: CASSLSGRWSRGYTF. DNA for the CDR3: TGTGCCAGCAGTTTAAGCGGGCGGTGGTCGAGAGGCTACACCTTC.

This clone was counted only a few times. The chain links TRBV25-1 to TRBJ2-7; D is unresolved. Germline V gene sequence: CDR1 MGHDK, CDR2 SYGVNS. The CDR3 is 14 amino acids. Between the trimmed V and J ends, which lost 3 bases and 3 bases, there was a span of 12 bases. The CDR3 loop reads CASSEGGINYEQYF. CDR3 DNA sequence: TGTGCCAGCAGTGAGGGTGGAATTAACTACGAGCAGTACTTC.

The chain combines TRBV30 with TRBJ1-1; D remains ambiguous. Germline V gene lookup returns CDR1 GTSNPN and CDR2 SVGIG (reference sequence). CDR3 length: 15 residues. Trimming removed 0 bases at V and 1 base at J, with 12 bases between. This chain's CDR3 is CAWSVRGVGNTEAFF. In nucleotides, the CDR3 is TGTGCCTGGAGTGTACGGGGAGTGGGGAACACTGAAGCTTTCTTT.

This clone came up once. The chain links TRBV4-1 to TRBJ2-1; no reliable D call. The germline V and J ends were trimmed by 7 bases and 0 bases, with 13 bases remaining between them. The CDR3 covers 15 residues. Germline CDR1 reads MGHRA; CDR2 reads YSYEKL. The CDR3 loop reads CASTHGPSSYNEQFF. CDR3 in DNA: TGCGCCAGCACACACGGACCTAGCTCCTACAATGAGCAGTTCTTC.

The chain has TRBV4-3 and TRBJ2-1; perhaps TRBD2 as D (7 bases). The germline CDR1 and CDR2 sequences are LGHNA and YSLEER. The V gene lost 3 bases and the J gene lost 7 bases, with 22 bases spanning the gap. There are 17 residues in the CDR3. CDR3 protein: CASSQGLTSWGQNEQFF. In nucleotides, the CDR3 is TGCGCCAGCAGCCAGGGGTTGACTAGCTGGGGGCAAAATGAGCAGTTCTTC.

The chain couples TRBV30 to TRBJ1-2; a weak D match, TRBD1 (6 bases). Trimming pared 4 bases from V and 2 bases from J, leaving 8 bases between. Germline values: CDR1 GTSNPN, CDR2 SVGIG (reference sequence). This CDR3 is 12 amino acids long. CDR3 nucleotide sequence: TGTGCCTGGAACAGGGCCAACTATGGCTACACCTTC. Its protein product is CAWNRANYGYTF.

The chain recombines TRBV5-6 with TRBJ1-5; D not certain. V lost 1 base and J 6 bases, leaving 5 bases between the germline ends. CDR1 SGHDT and CDR2 YYEEEE come from the germline V gene. CDR3 length: 12 residues. In DNA form, the CDR3 reads TGTGCCAGCAGCTTGAAGGTTCAGCCCCAGCATTTT. This sequence encodes CASSLKVQPQHF.

This clone has a single count. J is TRBJ1-5 and V is TRBV7-2; TRBD1 might be the D (5 bases). The germline V and J ends were trimmed by 1 base and 7 bases, with 8 bases remaining between them. Germline loops: CDR1 SGHTA, CDR2 FQGNSA. The CDR3 is made up of 13 amino acids. The CDR3 here is CASSLEGPQPQHF. The CDR3, as DNA: TGTGCCAGCAGCTTAGAGGGGCCCCAGCCCCAGCATTTT.

The genes are TRBV5-8 and TRBJ1-2; D call uncertain. The ends were cut back, 2 bases at V and 1 base at J, with 12 bases in the middle. CDR3 length: 15 amino acids. Germline V gene lookup returns CDR1 SGHTS and CDR2 YDEGEE. This CDR3 reads CASSFFQNLNYGYTF. The DNA of the CDR3 is TGTGCCAGCAGCTTTTTCCAGAACCTTAACTATGGCTACACCTTC.

The CDR3: CASSLEGRYWEQFF. DNA for the CDR3: TGTGCCAGCAGCTTAGAAGGGAGGTATTGGGAGCAGTTCTTC. The chain is built from TRBV7-9 and TRBJ2-1; D is possibly TRBD2 (6 bases). V lost 1 base, J lost 10 bases, and 14 bases lay in between. Germline V gene data show CDR1 as SEHNR and CDR2 as FQNEAQ (reference sequence). The length of the CDR3 is 14 residues.

The chain uses TRBV11-2 and TRBJ1-5; D might be TRBD1 (5 bases). CDR1 SGHAT and CDR2 FQNNGV come from the germline V gene. This CDR3 contains 13 residues. V lost 5 bases to trimming and J lost 1 base, with 6 bases between them. The CDR3 region is CASSGDSNQPQHF. CDR3 in DNA: TGTGCCAGCAGCGGGGACAGCAATCAGCCCCAGCATTTT.

The CDR3 DNA reads as TGTGCCAGCAGCAAGAATCAGCCCCAGCATTTT. This sequence encodes CASSKNQPQHF. This chain joins TRBV28 and TRBJ1-5; D is unclear. V was pared by 6 bases and J by 4 bases, with 4 bases between. The germline V gene encodes CDR1 MDHEN and CDR2 SYDVKM. The CDR3 sequence is 11 residues long.